The 30 T cell receptor beta chains reported below all come from one sample, sequenced in a study of blood T cell repertoires in COVID-19. The table came from immunoSEQ multiplex PCR; TCRdb's copy has only in-frame clones and leaves some out. The data hold some 430,000 clones, with less than 95% observed a single time. Sequenced input: PBMCs or T cells enriched from blood (not recorded which). The receptors shown here come from a man younger than 35 who had recovered from COVID-19.

V gene TRBV2 combines with J gene TRBJ2-2; the match to TRBD1 covers 11 bases. From germline, CDR1 is SNHLY and CDR2 FYNNEI. This CDR3 comprises 17 residues. V was clipped by 3 bases and J by 5 bases; unmatched bases: 8. CDR3 sequence (DNA): TGTGCCAGCAGTGAGCGGACAGGGGGCATCTTGACCGGGGAGCTGTTTTTT. Its translation: CASSERTGGILTGELFF. Drawing the rest from reference TRBV2 and TRBJ2-2, the complete variable domain is EPEVTQTPSHQVTQMGQEVILRCVPISNHLYFYWYRQILGQKVEFLVSFYNNEISEKSEIFDDQFSVERPDGSNFTLKIRSTKLEDSAMYFCASSERTGGILTGELFFGEGSRLTVL.

The J gene is TRBJ2-5, the V gene TRBV28; D perhaps matches TRBD2 (5 bases). CDR3 length equals 13 residues. Germline V lookup: CDR1 MDHEN, CDR2 SYDVKM. Trimming shortened V by 4 bases and J by 5 bases, and 11 bases separated the two germline ends. The CDR3 DNA sequence: TGTGCCAGCAGTTGGGGAGAACGGGAGACCCAGTACTTC. Translation gives CASSWGERETQYF.

The V call is TRBV18, the J call TRBJ2-5, with D uncertain. The CDR3 is 13 residues long. Germline V gene lookup returns CDR1 KGHSH and CDR2 LQKENI. Trimming stripped 2 bases from V and 3 bases from J, with 7 bases between. The CDR3 region has the DNA TGTGCCAGCTCACCAGGGCGCAAAGAGACCCAGTACTTC. Translated: CASSPGRKETQYF.

V usage is TRBV15 and J usage is TRBJ2-7; 11 nucleotides line up with TRBD2. Germline-derived CDR1 and CDR2 are LNHNV and YYDKDF (reference sequence). J gave up 4 bases and V 2 bases, and 7 bases lay outside the gene matches. CDR3 length: 16 residues. CDR3 bases: TGTGCCACCAGCAGATCTCCGGGACTAGCGGATTACGAGCAGTACTTC. Protein: CATSRSPGLADYEQYF.

The table lists this clone with a count of one. This sequence joins TRBV28 and TRBJ2-2; 9 nucleotides align to TRBD2. The CDR3 sequence is 17 residues long. CDR1 and CDR2 (germline): MDHEN, SYDVKM. V lost 6 bases, J lost 0 bases, and 8 bases stayed unmatched. Here the CDR3 DNA reads TGTGCCAGCAGCGAACTGGGACTAGCTACGAACACCGGGGAGCTGTTTTTT. It yields the protein CASSELGLATNTGELFF.

This clone appeared a few times. V is TRBV3-1 (or the pseudogene TRBV3-2) and J is TRBJ2-2; TRBD1 might be the D (6 bases). CDR1 LGHDT and CDR2 YNNKEL come from the germline V gene (reference sequence). The CDR3 contains 15 residues. Trimming removed 5 bases from V and 5 bases from J, with 15 bases in between. The CDR3 DNA follows: TGTGCCAGCAGCTACGGGACACCGGGGACCGGGGAGCTGTTTTTT. This encodes CASSYGTPGTGELFF.

V usage is TRBV29-1 and J usage is TRBJ2-3; perhaps TRBD1 as D (5 bases). Germline V gene lookup returns CDR1 SQVTM and CDR2 ANQGSEA. The CDR3 contains 13 residues. V was trimmed by 4 bases and J by 6 bases, leaving 14 bases between them. CDR3 sequence (DNA): TGCAGCGTTGGTTCAGGGTATGCGGATACGCAGTATTTT. This sequence encodes CSVGSGYADTQYF.

As concerns this clone: The junction departs from germline at one end; a sequencing error may be responsible. This chain joins TRBV18 and TRBJ2-5; D is perhaps TRBD2 (5 bases). The CDR3 extends over 16 amino acids. Germline CDR1 KGHSH, CDR2 LQKENI. The CDR3 here is CASSPPGKRTQETQYF. CDR3 in DNA: TGTGCCAGTTCACCTCCGGGAAAGAGGACCCAAGAGACCCAGTACTTC. The complete variable domain, with remaining parts taken from reference TRBV18 and TRBJ2-5, reads NAGVMQNPRHLVRRRGQEARLRCSPMKGHSHVYWYRQLPEEGLKFMVYLQKENIIDESGMPKERFSAEFPKEGPSILRIQQVVRGDSAAYFCASSPPGKRTQETQYFGPGTRLLVL.

J is TRBJ2-2 and V is TRBV5-1; 9 bases match TRBD1. The CDR3 runs to 19 residues. V was clipped by 1 base and J by 3 bases; unmatched bases: 13. Germline V gives CDR1 SGHRS, CDR2 YFSETQ. The CDR3 nucleotides read TGCGCCAGCAGCTTGACCCCCGTGGGGACAGGGAGGGACACCGGGGAGCTGTTTTTT. This translates into CASSLTPVGTGRDTGELFF. The full variable domain, its missing parts supplied by reference TRBV5-1 and TRBJ2-2, is KAGVTQTPRYLIKTRGQQVTLSCSPISGHRSVSWYQQTPGQGLQFLFEYFSETQRNKGNFPGRFSGRQFSNSRSEMNVSTLELGDSALYLCASSLTPVGTGRDTGELFFGEGSRLTVL.

The J gene is TRBJ1-6, the V gene TRBV2, with 8 bases matching TRBD1. The CDR3 is 17 amino acids. Germline lookup yields CDR1 SNHLY and CDR2 FYNNEI. Trimming removed 6 bases from V and 7 bases from J; junction bases left unmatched: 14. CDR3 DNA sequence: TGTGCCAGCAGCAAAGGGGGCTTAAGGACAGGGAATTCACCCCTCCACTTT. It codes for CASSKGGLRTGNSPLHF.

This chain connects TRBV7-2 to TRBJ1-1; D unclear. Germline V gene sequence: CDR1 SGHTA, CDR2 FQGNSA. V lost 1 base and J lost 1, with 10 bases in between. CDR3 length: 15 amino acids. CDR3 amino acids: CASSLDLLRNTEAFF. The CDR3 nucleotides are TGTGCCAGCAGCTTAGATCTGCTACGGAACACTGAAGCTTTCTTT.

The V call is TRBV6-5, the J call TRBJ1-1, with D perhaps TRBD1 (5 bases). Germline CDR1 and CDR2: MNHEY and SVGAGI. V was clipped by 7 bases and J by 1 base, with 13 bases between them. The length of the CDR3 is 14 residues. The CDR3 DNA reads TGTGCCAGCAAGTGGGGGGAGGAGAACACTGAAGCTTTCTTT. As protein: CASKWGEENTEAFF.

J is TRBJ2-7 and V is TRBV6-1; D is ambiguous. This CDR3 has 13 amino acids. The V and J ends lost 2 bases and 6 bases respectively, with 11 bases between them. Germline CDR1 reads MNHNS; CDR2 reads SASEGT. The CDR3 loop reads CASSEHSLVEQYF. CDR3 nucleotides: TGTGCCAGCAGTGAACACAGTTTGGTCGAGCAGTACTTC.

The chain joins TRBV14 to TRBJ2-1, with a possible D match to TRBD2 (5 bases). The CDR3 is made up of 13 amino acids. V lost 1 base, J lost 9 bases, and 10 bases lay in between. The germline V gene has CDR1 SGHDN and CDR2 FVKESK. CDR3 coding DNA: TGTGCCAGCAGCCAAGTGACCGAGGGTGAGCAGTTCTTC. Translation: CASSQVTEGEQFF.

The chain links TRBV2 to TRBJ1-5; 11 bases are a match to TRBD1. The CDR3 sequence is 15 residues long. Per the germline V gene, CDR1 is SNHLY and CDR2 is FYNNEI. The trim removed 11 bases at V and 2 bases at J, leaving 8 bases unmatched. CDR3 region: CARSGQGGGNQPQHF. CDR3 coding DNA: TGTGCCCGATCGGGACAGGGGGGGGGCAATCAGCCCCAGCATTTT.

V and J are TRBV27 and TRBJ2-4; 7 positions agree with TRBD2. The germline gives CDR1 MNHEY, CDR2 SMNVEV (reference sequence). V was pared by 1 base and J by 7 bases, with 7 bases of the junction left unmatched. The CDR3 is 15 amino acids. The CDR3 loop reads CASSLFAGAGNIQYF. DNA for the CDR3: TGTGCCAGCAGTTTATTTGCGGGAGCAGGGAACATTCAGTACTTC.

The chain is built from TRBV6-5 and TRBJ1-1, with D uncertain. Trimming stripped 2 bases from V and 5 bases from J, with 12 bases between. Per the germline V gene, CDR1 is MNHEY and CDR2 is SVGAGI. The CDR3 consists of 14 residues. The CDR3 DNA follows: TGTGCCAGCAGTTACCGGGGATGGGGAACTGAAGCTTTCTTT. This codes for CASSYRGWGTEAFF.

The J gene is TRBJ2-3, the V gene TRBV15; 7 bases match TRBD1. Germline CDR1 LNHNV, CDR2 YYDKDF (reference sequence). V lost 3 bases, J lost 4 bases, and 10 bases stayed unmatched. This CDR3 is built from 16 residues. The chain's CDR3 is CATSRRTGPMADTQYF. DNA for the CDR3: TGTGCCACCAGCAGGAGGACAGGTCCTATGGCAGATACGCAGTATTTT.

The chain couples TRBV5-1 to TRBJ1-5, with a tentative D call TRBD1 (5 bases). V was cut by 0 bases and J by 0 bases, with 10 bases left in between. Per germline, CDR1 SGHRS and CDR2 YFSETQ. The CDR3 totals 16 residues. The CDR3 sequence is CASSLGTGDSNQPQHF. The CDR3 DNA follows: TGCGCCAGCAGCTTGGGGACGGGGGATAGCAATCAGCCCCAGCATTTT. Combining the CDR3 with reference TRBV5-1 and TRBJ1-5 gives the whole variable domain KAGVTQTPRYLIKTRGQQVTLSCSPISGHRSVSWYQQTPGQGLQFLFEYFSETQRNKGNFPGRFSGRQFSNSRSEMNVSTLELGDSALYLCASSLGTGDSNQPQHFGDGTRLSIL.

V gene TRBV3-1 (or the pseudogene TRBV3-2) combines with J gene TRBJ1-2; D remains ambiguous. Trimming took off 5 bases at V and 8 bases at J, with 21 bases between the two ends. The V gene's germline CDR1 is LGHDT and CDR2 YNNKEL (reference sequence). The CDR3 is 15 amino acids. As DNA, the CDR3 is TGTGCCAGCAGCTCTGGGAGGACCCTCCTCTGGGGCTACACCTTC. This encodes CASSSGRTLLWGYTF.

V is TRBV2 and J is TRBJ1-5; weak D call: TRBD1 (6 bases). The CDR3 is 16 residues long. Per germline, CDR1 SNHLY and CDR2 FYNNEI. V shed 1 base and J shed 0 bases, with 10 bases lying between them. CDR3 sequence reads: CASSEGQGYSNQPQHF. The CDR3 DNA sequence: TGTGCCAGCAGTGAAGGGCAGGGGTATAGCAATCAGCCCCAGCATTTT.

The chain carries TRBV5-6 and TRBJ2-5; 10 bases map to TRBD2. The ends lost 4 bases at V and 5 bases at J; junction bases unmatched: 8. CDR1 and CDR2 from the germline V gene are SGHDT and YYEEEE. This CDR3 is 15 amino acids long. The DNA of the CDR3 is TGTGCCAGCAGCGGCTCTAGCGGGGGTAGGGAGACCCAGTACTTC. It yields the protein CASSGSSGGRETQYF.

The genes are TRBV5-5 and TRBJ1-5; D not resolved. CDR3 size: 16 residues. Trimming removed 0 bases at V and 2 bases at J, with 12 bases between. Germline lookup yields CDR1 SGHKS and CDR2 YYEKEE (reference sequence). In DNA form, the CDR3 reads TGTGCCAGCAGCTTGGCTCCGATCCAGGGCAATCAGCCCCAGCATTTT. It specifies CASSLAPIQGNQPQHF.

The CDR3 coding sequence is TGCGCCAGCAGCGGGGGGACAGGGGCCCAAGAGACCCAGTACTTC. This encodes CASSGGTGAQETQYF. The chain is built from TRBV5-1 and TRBJ2-5; TRBD1 matches 10 bases. The germline gives CDR1 SGHRS, CDR2 YFSETQ. The V gene end was trimmed by 4 bases and the J gene end by 1 base; junction bases not matched to a gene: 4. The CDR3 runs 15 residues.

On this clone itself: The DNA is omitted, as the CDR3 cannot be located on it reliably, and the CDR3 follows TCRdb's listing. The chain carries TRBV12-3 or TRBV12-4 and TRBJ2-2; TRBD2 reflects the table's D call only, with no check against the DNA. The CDR3 region is 13 residues in length, termini included. The CDR3 here is CASSSSNTGELFF.

The genes are TRBV18 and TRBJ1-1; TRBD1 aligns across 7 bases. V was clipped by 5 bases and J by 3 bases; unmatched bases: 9. The germline V gene encodes CDR1 KGHSH and CDR2 LQKENI. The CDR3 extends over 15 amino acids. DNA for the CDR3: TGTGCCAGCTCATCATCTACAGGGGTGGACACTGAAGCTTTCTTT. It specifies CASSSSTGVDTEAFF.

The J gene is TRBJ1-1, the V gene TRBV2; D remains ambiguous. Germline V gene lookup returns CDR1 SNHLY and CDR2 FYNNEI. V lost 3 bases and J lost 0, with 11 bases in between. This CDR3 region has 15 residues. In DNA, the CDR3 is TGTGCCAGCAGTGATGATGCGGCCATGAACACTGAAGCTTTCTTT. This sequence encodes CASSDDAAMNTEAFF.

The chain uses TRBV19 and TRBJ2-2, with 9 bases lining up with TRBD2. Trimming took 5 bases from V and 6 from J; bases not matched to a gene: 7. The germline gives CDR1 LNHDA, CDR2 SQIVND (reference sequence). The CDR3 is made up of 15 amino acids. The DNA for the CDR3 is TGTGCCAGTAGTTCCTTAGCGGGAGTGGCCGGGGAGCTGTTTTTT. Protein product: CASSSLAGVAGELFF.

V usage is TRBV5-5 and J usage is TRBJ2-5; 7 bases line up with TRBD2. Per germline, CDR1 SGHKS and CDR2 YYEKEE (reference sequence). Losses at the gene ends were 1 base for V and 4 bases for J; bases not matched to a gene: 13. The CDR3 length is 17 residues. The CDR3 is CASSLLTWEGTRETQYF. In nucleotides, the CDR3 is TGTGCCAGCAGCTTGTTGACGTGGGAGGGTACTAGAGAGACCCAGTACTTC.

J is TRBJ1-3 and V is TRBV11-3; 7 nucleotides align to TRBD1. In germline, CDR1 is SGHNT, CDR2 YENEEA. The CDR3 covers 14 residues. J was trimmed by 7 bases and V by 6 bases; bases with no gene match: 9. The CDR3 protein is CASRIQGPGNTIYF. For the CDR3, the DNA is TGTGCCAGCAGGATACAGGGGCCGGGTAACACCATATATTTT.